The 30 T cell receptor beta chains presented below share a single source sample, sequenced in a study of T cells in Graves' hyperthyroidism and ophthalmopathy. Amplified TCR beta CDR3 regions derived from RNA transcripts. HTBI primers were the set used in a first-round RT-PCR of the TCR CDR3. Each CDR3 protein is one row after TCRdb ran MiXCR on the multiplex PCR reads. The data contain a few hundred thousand distinct CDR3 sequences, roughly 20% of them seen just once; the ten biggest clones take up around 65%. The sample was blood. The source of these receptors is a man younger than 45 with Graves' ophthalmopathy.

The chain recombines TRBV7-2 with TRBJ1-5; the D is unclear. The V end lost 0 bases, the J end lost 5 bases, and 8 bases lay between the germline ends. The germline CDR1 and CDR2 sequences are SGHTA and FQGNSA. The CDR3 extends over 14 amino acids. The CDR3 region has the DNA TGTGCCAGCAGCTTAGCACAATTTTATCAGCCCCAGCATTTT. This sequence encodes CASSLAQFYQPQHF.

Only a few counts were recorded for this clonotype. The rearrangement joins TRBV5-1 to TRBJ1-6, with 11 bases that match TRBD1. Germline V gives CDR1 SGHRS, CDR2 YFSETQ. V was clipped by 4 bases and J by 10 bases; unmatched bases: 4. This CDR3 has 14 residues. As DNA, the CDR3 is TGCGCCAGCAGCCCGGGACAGGGGGACTCACCCCTCCACTTT. Translated: CASSPGQGDSPLHF.

This clonotype came up once. The chain employs TRBV7-6 and TRBJ2-5; tentative D call: TRBD1 (6 bases). There are 14 residues in the CDR3. With 4 bases removed from V and 2 bases from J, the gap between germline ends came to 11 bases. Germline lookup yields CDR1 SGHVS and CDR2 FNYEAQ. CDR3 protein: CASSSNTGQETQYF. DNA of the CDR3: TGTGCCAGCAGCTCCAACACAGGGCAAGAGACCCAGTACTTC.

The table lists this clonotype with a few counts. CDR3 DNA sequence: TGCAGTGCGTTTCCGGGACGGCTACCCTACGAGCAGTACTTC. As protein: CSAFPGRLPYEQYF. This chain links TRBV20-1 with TRBJ2-7, with D perhaps assigned TRBD1 or TRBD2 (5 bases each). This CDR3 has 14 residues. The V end lost 6 bases, the J end lost 2 bases, and 17 bases lay between the germline ends. The germline CDR1 and CDR2 sequences are DFQATT and SNEGSKA (reference sequence).

V usage is TRBV7-3 and J usage is TRBJ2-2; 9 bases align to TRBD2. Unmatched junction bases numbered 5, after V lost 2 bases and J lost 1 base. The CDR3 is 17 residues long. Germline V gene sequence: CDR1 SGHTA, CDR2 FQGTGA. The CDR3 sequence: CASSLDSGSGNTGELFF. CDR3 bases: TGTGCCAGCAGCTTAGATAGCGGGAGCGGGAACACCGGGGAGCTGTTTTTT.

V is TRBV7-9 and J is TRBJ1-1, with TRBD1 identical over 7 bases. J gave up 3 bases and V 5 bases, and 6 bases lay outside the gene matches. Looked up from germline, CDR1 is SEHNR and CDR2 is FQNEAQ (reference sequence). The CDR3 has 14 amino acids. The CDR3 spells CASSPTGRHTEAFF. The CDR3 nucleotides read TGTGCCAGCAGCCCGACAGGGCGACACACTGAAGCTTTCTTT.

This clonotype was seen more than once but under ten times. The V gene is TRBV30, the J gene TRBJ2-2, with D perhaps TRBD2 (7 bases). CDR3 length: 12 amino acids. V gave up 3 bases and J gave up 13 bases, with 15 bases separating them. The germline gives CDR1 GTSNPN, CDR2 SVGIG (reference sequence). The CDR3 protein is CAWSDGGLRLFF. The CDR3 bases are TGTGCCTGGAGCGACGGGGGGCTAAGGCTGTTTTTT.

The CDR3: CASRAASRGPYEQYF. CDR3 DNA: TGTGCCAGCCGAGCGGCATCCCGGGGTCCCTACGAGCAGTACTTC. The chain employs TRBV7-8 and TRBJ2-7; tentative D call: TRBD2 (5 bases). This CDR3 region has 15 residues. The germline V and J ends were trimmed by 8 bases and 2 bases, with 19 bases remaining between them. CDR1 is SGHVS and CDR2 is FQNEAQ in the germline V gene.

In this sample, this clonotype turned up once. This rearrangement joins TRBV19 to TRBJ2-2; D is undetermined. Germline CDR1 and CDR2: LNHDA and SQIVND (reference sequence). Trimming cost V 1 base and J 1 base, with 4 bases left between them. The CDR3 contains 14 residues. Here the CDR3 DNA reads TGTGCCAGTAGTATAGCCAGGAACACCGGGGAGCTGTTTTTT. The encoded protein is CASSIARNTGELFF.

The V gene is TRBV11-3, the J gene TRBJ2-3; a weak D match, TRBD2 (5 bases). This CDR3 is built from 15 residues. CDR1 is SGHNT and CDR2 is YENEEA in the germline V gene. Trimming left V 4 bases short and J 2 bases short, with 13 bases between. CDR3 residues: CASSSIGGDTDTQYF. DNA for the CDR3: TGTGCCAGCAGCTCAATCGGAGGAGACACAGATACGCAGTATTTT.

This clonotype was observed a few times. The rearrangement uses TRBV11-3 and TRBJ1-1, with D possibly being TRBD1 (5 bases). The CDR3 has 14 amino acids. V was trimmed by 2 bases and J by 7 bases, leaving 14 bases between them. Per germline, CDR1 SGHNT and CDR2 YENEEA. The CDR3 here is CASSLFAGPDEAFF. CDR3 sequence (DNA): TGTGCCAGCAGCTTATTTGCAGGGCCGGATGAAGCTTTCTTT.

This clonotype was seen a handful of times. This chain joins TRBV19 and TRBJ2-7; D could derive from TRBD1 or TRBD2 (5 bases each). The germline gives CDR1 LNHDA, CDR2 SQIVND (reference sequence). CDR3 length: 13 residues. V dropped 3 bases and J dropped 7 bases, with 13 bases sitting between them. CDR3 nucleotides: TGTGCCAGTAGTATTGACAGCAGGAGGGAGCAGTACTTC. Translation gives CASSIDSRREQYF.

The chain joins TRBV3-1 to TRBJ2-2; the D call may be TRBD1 or TRBD2 (5 bases each). The CDR3 is made up of 14 amino acids. Trimming pared 4 bases from V and 8 bases from J, leaving 14 bases between. CDR1 and CDR2 (germline): LGHDT, YNNKEL (reference sequence). The CDR3 bases are TGTGCCAGCAGCCCAGGGACCGACCTGGGGGAGCTGTTTTTT. This codes for CASSPGTDLGELFF. The entire variable domain, with the rest obtained from reference TRBV3-1 and TRBJ2-2, is as follows: DTAVSQTPKYLVTQMGNDKSIKCEQNLGHDTMYWYKQDSKKFLKIMFSYNNKELIINETVPNRFSPKSPDKAHLNLHINSLELGDSAVYFCASSPGTDLGELFFGEGSRLTVL.

There are a few counts of this clonotype. This chain connects TRBV5-6 to TRBJ1-1; a weak D match, TRBD1 (5 bases). The CDR3 length is 14 residues. With 1 base removed from V and 8 bases from J, the gap between germline ends came to 15 bases. CDR1 is SGHDT, CDR2 YYEEEE, per germline. The CDR3 DNA reads TGTGCCAGCAGCTTGCCCCCGCGGACACAAGAAGCTTTCTTT. Translation: CASSLPPRTQEAFF. The entire variable domain, with the rest obtained from reference TRBV5-6 and TRBJ1-1, is as follows: DAGVTQSPTHLIKTRGQQVTLRCSPKSGHDTVSWYQQALGQGPQFIFQYYEEEERQRGNFPDRFSGHQFPNYSSELNVNALLLGDSALYLCASSLPPRTQEAFFGQGTRLTVV.

In its sample, this clonotype was seen many times. The J gene is TRBJ2-7, the V gene TRBV20-1; D not certain. This CDR3 spans 13 amino acids. Between the trimmed V and J ends, which lost 2 bases and 3 bases, there was a span of 11 bases. Germline lookup yields CDR1 DFQATT and CDR2 SNEGSKA (reference sequence). This chain's CDR3 is CSARLPSDYEQYF. The CDR3 DNA reads TGCAGTGCTAGACTCCCTAGTGACTACGAGCAGTACTTC.

This clonotype was observed many times. The chain uses TRBV20-1 and TRBJ1-5; D unresolved. This CDR3 contains 14 residues. CDR1 and CDR2 from the germline V gene are DFQATT and SNEGSKA (reference sequence). Trimming left V 3 bases short and J 0 bases short, with 9 bases between. This chain's CDR3 is CSARNSNSNQPQHF. CDR3 in DNA: TGCAGTGCTAGGAACAGTAATAGCAATCAGCCCCAGCATTTT.

Many counts were recorded for this clonotype. V and J are TRBV12-3 or TRBV12-4 and TRBJ2-3; 8 bases map to TRBD2. The CDR3 loop spans 14 amino acids. The trim removed 5 bases at V and 4 bases at J, leaving 5 bases unmatched. The CDR3 region has the DNA TGTGCCAGCAGTCCCGGGACTAGGGCAGATACGCAGTATTTT. This translates into CASSPGTRADTQYF.

This clonotype has ten or more counts. The genes are TRBV5-1 and TRBJ2-1, with 7 bases fitting TRBD2. In germline, CDR1 is SGHRS, CDR2 YFSETQ. The CDR3 loop spans 13 amino acids. V gave up 5 bases and J gave up 8 bases; unmatched junction bases: 7. The CDR3 is CASSLAVSYEQFF. CDR3 DNA: TGCGCCAGCAGTCTAGCGGTAAGCTATGAGCAGTTCTTC.

This clonotype has a count of ten or more. The chain combines TRBV5-1 with TRBJ2-1, with 12 bases lining up with TRBD2. After removal of 0 bases from V and 8 bases from J, the junction contained 6 bases not matched to a gene. The CDR3 spans 16 residues. Germline values: CDR1 SGHRS, CDR2 YFSETQ. The CDR3 region is CASSLVLAGGEDEQFF. The CDR3 nucleotides read TGCGCCAGCAGCTTGGTACTAGCGGGAGGCGAGGATGAGCAGTTCTTC.

The sample holds many counts of this clonotype. V gene TRBV6-2 or TRBV6-3 combines with J gene TRBJ2-3, with no clear D. CDR3 length equals 12 residues. Trimming left V 7 bases short and J 5 bases short, with 10 bases between. The germline CDR1 and CDR2 sequences are MNHEY and SVGEGT. In DNA form, the CDR3 reads TGTGCCAGCAAACCTCTCGGAGATACGCAGTATTTT. Amino acid sequence: CASKPLGDTQYF.

This clonotype has more than one count but fewer than ten. The chain links TRBV28 to TRBJ1-5, with 8 positions matching TRBD1. Trimming at V came to 7 bases and at J to 0 bases, leaving 5 bases not matched to a gene. The CDR3 loop spans 15 amino acids. Germline V lookup: CDR1 MDHEN, CDR2 SYDVKM. Here the CDR3 reads CASTRTGNSNQPQHF. The CDR3 DNA is TGTGCCAGCACGAGGACAGGGAATAGCAATCAGCCCCAGCATTTT.

This clonotype was seen a handful of times. The chain combines TRBV9 with TRBJ2-7, with TRBD1 identical over 9 bases. This CDR3 comprises 17 residues. Trimming cost V 4 bases and J 2 bases; bases outside gene matches: 13. Germline V gene lookup returns CDR1 SGDLS and CDR2 YYNGEE. The CDR3 DNA reads as TGTGCCAGCAGCCAAGTGGGACAGGGAAAAGAGGCCTACGAGCAGTACTTC. Translated: CASSQVGQGKEAYEQYF.

In this sample, this clonotype turned up many times. The V and J genes are TRBV2 and TRBJ2-1, with 8 bases matching TRBD2. Germline V gene lookup returns CDR1 SNHLY and CDR2 FYNNEI. CDR3 length equals 15 residues. The J segment lost 9 bases and the V segment lost 6 bases, leaving 13 bases of the junction unmatched. The CDR3 DNA follows: TGTGCCAGCAGCGCAGAGGGATCGGGAGGGCGTGAGCAGTTCTTC. It encodes CASSAEGSGGREQFF.

V gene TRBV5-8 combines with J gene TRBJ2-6; 14 bases map to TRBD2. This CDR3 contains 17 residues. CDR1 is SGHTS and CDR2 is YDEGEE in the germline V gene. V gave up 6 bases and J gave up 4 bases; unmatched junction bases: 6. CDR3 residues: CASTRTSGRTGANVLTF. CDR3 DNA sequence: TGTGCCAGCACCAGGACTAGCGGGAGGACCGGGGCCAACGTCCTGACTTTC. The full variable domain, its missing parts supplied by reference TRBV5-8 and TRBJ2-6, is EAGVTQSPTHLIKTRGQQATLRCSPISGHTSVYWYQQALGLGLQFLLWYDEGEERNRGNFPPRFSGRQFPNYSSELNVNALELEDSALYLCASTRTSGRTGANVLTFGAGSRLTVL.

The CDR3 nucleotides are TGTGCCAGCGCAACAGCGAGAAGCAATCAGCCCCAGCATTTT. Its protein product is CASATARSNQPQHF. The gene calls are TRBV12-3 or TRBV12-4 and TRBJ1-5, with D unclear. There are 14 residues in the CDR3. The ends were cut back, 8 bases at V and 1 base at J, with 12 bases in the middle.

The chain carries TRBV7-8 and TRBJ1-2, with TRBD1 matching over 11 bases. Unmatched junction bases numbered 3, after V lost 1 base and J lost 8 bases. Germline V gene lookup returns CDR1 SGHVS and CDR2 FQNEAQ. This CDR3 region has 14 residues. The CDR3 is CASSLEGTGGGYTF. In DNA, the CDR3 is TGTGCCAGCAGCTTAGAAGGGACAGGGGGAGGCTACACCTTC.

In its sample, this clonotype was seen a few times. This rearrangement joins TRBV6-1 to TRBJ2-7, with 9 bases fitting TRBD1. The CDR3 has 14 amino acids. Germline-derived CDR1 and CDR2 are MNHNS and SASEGT. V shed 6 bases, J shed 5 bases, and the junction held 8 bases outside the gene matches. The CDR3 here is CASRDRGKSHEQYF. The CDR3 DNA reads as TGTGCCAGCAGGGACAGGGGTAAATCCCACGAGCAGTACTTC.

Remarks on this clonotype: A much larger clone lies a single base off, so this may be a read error. The chain is built from TRBV11-2 and TRBJ2-5; 10 bases agree with TRBD1. Germline CDR1 is SGHAT and CDR2 is FQNNGV. J was trimmed by 4 bases and V by 5 bases; bases with no gene match: 7. This CDR3 has 15 residues. DNA of the CDR3: TGTGCCAGCAGCCCGGGGACAGGGGTGGGAGAGACCCAGTACTTC. Its protein is CASSPGTGVGETQYF.

This clonotype was counted only a few times. The V gene is TRBV6-1, the J gene TRBJ1-1; no definite D call. The V gene's germline CDR1 is MNHNS and CDR2 SASEGT. With 6 bases removed from V and 4 bases from J, the gap between germline ends came to 12 bases. There are 13 residues in the CDR3. The CDR3 sequence: CASRRVRGTEAFF. For the CDR3, the DNA is TGTGCCAGCAGGCGGGTACGGGGCACTGAAGCTTTCTTT.

This clonotype was seen a handful of times. The chain combines TRBV27 with TRBJ1-5; 10 bases fit TRBD1. The V and J ends lost 9 bases and 2 bases, in that order; junction bases with no gene match: 13. The germline gives CDR1 MNHEY, CDR2 SMNVEV (reference sequence). CDR3 length: 17 residues. CDR3: CASSRDRGPLGNQPQHF. As DNA, the CDR3 is TGTGCCAGTTCCCGGGACAGGGGTCCCTTAGGCAATCAGCCCCAGCATTTT.